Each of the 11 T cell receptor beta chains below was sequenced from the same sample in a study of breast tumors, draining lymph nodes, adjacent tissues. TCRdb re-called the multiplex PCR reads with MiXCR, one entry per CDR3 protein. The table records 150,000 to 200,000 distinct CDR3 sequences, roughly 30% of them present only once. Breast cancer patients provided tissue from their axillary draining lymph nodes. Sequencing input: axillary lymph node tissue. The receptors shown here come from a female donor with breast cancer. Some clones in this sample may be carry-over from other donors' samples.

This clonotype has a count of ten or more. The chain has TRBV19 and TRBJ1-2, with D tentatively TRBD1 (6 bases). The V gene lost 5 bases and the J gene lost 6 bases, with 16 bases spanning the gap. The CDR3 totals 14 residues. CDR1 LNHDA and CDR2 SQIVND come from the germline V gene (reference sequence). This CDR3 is CASSALQGYHGYTF. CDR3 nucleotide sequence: TGTGCCAGTAGTGCCTTACAGGGTTATCATGGCTACACCTTC.

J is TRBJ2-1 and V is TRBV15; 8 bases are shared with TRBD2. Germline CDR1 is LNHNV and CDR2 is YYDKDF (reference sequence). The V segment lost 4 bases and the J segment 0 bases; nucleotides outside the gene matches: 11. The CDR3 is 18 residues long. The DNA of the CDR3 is TGTGCCACCAGCATACGGACTAGCAGACCGAGCTCCTACAATGAGCAGTTCTTC. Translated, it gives CATSIRTSRPSSYNEQFF. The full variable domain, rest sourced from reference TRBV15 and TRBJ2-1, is DAMVIQNPRYQVTQFGKPVTLSCSQTLNHNVMYWYQQKSSQAPKLLFHYYDKDFNNEADTPDNFQSRRPNTSFCFLDIRSPGLGDTAMYLCATSIRTSRPSSYNEQFFGPGTRLTVL.

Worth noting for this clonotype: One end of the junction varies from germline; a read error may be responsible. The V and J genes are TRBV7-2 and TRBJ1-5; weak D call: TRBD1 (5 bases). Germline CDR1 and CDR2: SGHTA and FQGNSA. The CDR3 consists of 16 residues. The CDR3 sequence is CASSLEGWGGNQPHHF. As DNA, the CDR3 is TGTGCCAGCAGCCTAGAGGGTTGGGGCGGCAATCAGCCCCACCATTTT.

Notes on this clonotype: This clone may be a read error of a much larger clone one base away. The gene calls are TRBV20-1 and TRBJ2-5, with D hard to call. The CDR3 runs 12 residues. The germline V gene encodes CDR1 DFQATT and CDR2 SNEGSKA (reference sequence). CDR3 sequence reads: CSARSGPETPYF. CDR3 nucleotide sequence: TGCAGTGCTAGGTCGGGTCCGGAGACCCCGTACTTC.

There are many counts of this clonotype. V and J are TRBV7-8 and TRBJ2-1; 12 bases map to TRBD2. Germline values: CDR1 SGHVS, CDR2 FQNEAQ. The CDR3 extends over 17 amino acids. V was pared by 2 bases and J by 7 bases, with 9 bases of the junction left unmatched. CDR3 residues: CASSLNSALAGGNEQFF. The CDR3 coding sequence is TGTGCCAGCAGCTTAAATTCTGCGCTAGCGGGAGGGAATGAGCAGTTCTTC.

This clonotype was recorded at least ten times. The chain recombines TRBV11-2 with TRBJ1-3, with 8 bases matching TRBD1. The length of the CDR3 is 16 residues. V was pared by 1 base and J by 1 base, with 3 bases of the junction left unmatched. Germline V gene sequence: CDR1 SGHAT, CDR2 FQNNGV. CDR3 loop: CASSLARTGSGNTIYF. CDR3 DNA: TGTGCCAGCAGCTTAGCCCGGACAGGGTCTGGAAACACCATATATTTT.

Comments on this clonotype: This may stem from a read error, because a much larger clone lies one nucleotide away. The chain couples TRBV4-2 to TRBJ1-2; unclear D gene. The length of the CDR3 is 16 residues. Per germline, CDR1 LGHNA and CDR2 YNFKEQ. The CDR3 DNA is TGTGTCAGCAGCCAAGAAGAGGGTTTTTCTAACTATGGCTACACCTTC. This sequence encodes CVSSQEEGFSNYGYTF.

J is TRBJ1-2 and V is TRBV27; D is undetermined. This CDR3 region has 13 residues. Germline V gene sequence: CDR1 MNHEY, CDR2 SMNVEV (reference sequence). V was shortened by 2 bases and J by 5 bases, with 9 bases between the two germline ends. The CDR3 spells CASSLTALYGYTF. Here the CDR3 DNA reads TGTGCCAGCAGTTTAACAGCTTTATATGGCTACACCTTC.

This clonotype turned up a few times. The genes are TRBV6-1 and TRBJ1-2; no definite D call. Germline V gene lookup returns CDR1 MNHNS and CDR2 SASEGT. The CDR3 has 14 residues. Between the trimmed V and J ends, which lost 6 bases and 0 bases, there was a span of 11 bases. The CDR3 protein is CASSPQLANYGYTF. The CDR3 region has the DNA TGTGCCAGCAGCCCGCAGTTGGCTAACTATGGCTACACCTTC.

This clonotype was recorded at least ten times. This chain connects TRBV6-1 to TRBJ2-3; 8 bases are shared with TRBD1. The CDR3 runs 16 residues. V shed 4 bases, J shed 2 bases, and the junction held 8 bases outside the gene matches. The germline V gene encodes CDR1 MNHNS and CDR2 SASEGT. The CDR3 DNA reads TGTGCCAGCAGTGGAAAGAGGGACAGGATCACAGATACGCAGTATTTT. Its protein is CASSGKRDRITDTQYF.

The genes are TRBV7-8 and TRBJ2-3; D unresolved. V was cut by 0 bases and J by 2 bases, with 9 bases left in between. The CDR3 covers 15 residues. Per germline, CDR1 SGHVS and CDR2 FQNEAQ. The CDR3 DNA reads TGTGCCAGCAGCTTAGCTAGGTTTCACACAGATACGCAGTATTTT. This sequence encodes CASSLARFHTDTQYF.